The 19 T cell receptor beta chains given below trace back to one sample, sequenced in a study of blood T cell repertoires in COVID-19. TCRdb's table, derived via immunoSEQ multiplex PCR, lists solely in-frame clones and lacks some. The sample carries more than 95,000 clones, 90% to 95% recorded once. Material: peripheral blood. The source is a human donor in a cohort sampled during active COVID-19.

This clone was found once. The rearrangement links TRBV6-5 to TRBJ1-3; 7 bases agree with TRBD1. The V gene's germline CDR1 is MNHEY and CDR2 SVGAGI. The junction had 1 base not matched to a gene; V was cut back by 0 bases and J by 2 bases. There are 15 residues in the CDR3. For the CDR3, the DNA is TGTGCCAGCAGTTACTCCACAGGGGCTGGAAACACCATATATTTT. Encoded protein: CASSYSTGAGNTIYF.

This clone was detected only a few times. The gene calls are TRBV29-1 and TRBJ2-7; TRBD2 matches 13 bases. The CDR3 has 12 residues. Germline V gene lookup returns CDR1 SQVTM and CDR2 ANQGSEA. Trimming took 7 bases from V and 5 from J; bases not matched to a gene: 2. CDR3 region: CSAGTSGNEQYF. The DNA for the CDR3 is TGCAGCGCCGGGACTAGCGGGAACGAGCAGTACTTC.

The chain has TRBV5-1 and TRBJ2-3; D may be TRBD2 (6 bases). V gave up 5 bases and J gave up 0 bases, with 10 bases separating them. The germline V gene encodes CDR1 SGHRS and CDR2 YFSETQ. The CDR3 totals 14 residues. CDR3 protein: CASRPGDSTDTQYF. The DNA of the CDR3 is TGCGCCAGCAGGCCGGGGGATAGCACAGATACGCAGTATTTT.

V and J are TRBV3-1 (or the pseudogene TRBV3-2) and TRBJ2-1, with 9 bases aligning to TRBD2. Unmatched junction bases numbered 14, after V lost 6 bases and J lost 8 bases. CDR3 length: 16 residues. The germline V gene encodes CDR1 LGHDT and CDR2 YNNKEL (reference sequence). The CDR3 DNA follows: TGTGCCAGCAGTCCTCCCTTAGCGGGGGTAATCGATGAGCAGTTCTTC. Translation gives CASSPPLAGVIDEQFF.

The V and J genes are TRBV27 and TRBJ2-7, with TRBD2 matching over 7 bases. Germline assignment: CDR1 MNHEY and CDR2 SMNVEV (reference sequence). The length of the CDR3 is 15 residues. Trimming at V came to 6 bases and at J to 1 base, leaving 9 bases not matched to a gene. CDR3 in DNA: TGTGCCAGCAGCCAAATCGGGGGGACTTCCTACGAGCAGTACTTC. Protein sequence: CASSQIGGTSYEQYF.

This chain connects TRBV6-5 to TRBJ1-2; 7 bases match TRBD1. CDR3 size: 14 residues. Losses at the gene ends were 5 bases for V and 3 bases for J; bases not matched to a gene: 6. Per the germline V gene, CDR1 is MNHEY and CDR2 is SVGAGI. The CDR3 here is CASSNTGAHYGYTF. CDR3 in DNA: TGTGCCAGCAGTAATACAGGGGCGCACTATGGCTACACCTTC.

This clone has just one count. V is TRBV19 and J is TRBJ1-1; no reliable D call. Germline values: CDR1 LNHDA, CDR2 SQIVND (reference sequence). Trimming took off 1 base at V and 4 bases at J, with 10 bases between the two ends. The CDR3 sequence is 14 residues long. CDR3 amino acids: CASSIGRGITEAFF. The CDR3 DNA follows: TGTGCCAGTAGTATAGGGCGAGGGATCACTGAAGCTTTCTTT. Full variable domain (outside the CDR3, taken from reference TRBV19 and TRBJ1-1): DGGITQSPKYLFRKEGQNVTLSCEQNLNHDAMYWYRQDPGQGLRLIYYSQIVNDFQKGDIAEGYSVSREKKESFPLTVTSAQKNPTAFYLCASSIGRGITEAFFGQGTRLTVV.

J is TRBJ1-4 and V is TRBV3-1 (or the pseudogene TRBV3-2); D is unclear. This CDR3 spans 11 amino acids. Germline assignment: CDR1 LGHDT and CDR2 YNNKEL (reference sequence). Trimming removed 5 bases at V and 8 bases at J, with 6 bases between. The CDR3 here is CASSSQEKLFF. The CDR3 nucleotides are TGTGCCAGCAGCTCCCAGGAAAAACTGTTTTTT.

The V and J genes are TRBV21-1 and TRBJ2-6; the table assigns TRBD2, which was not confirmed against the DNA. TRBV21-1 is designated a pseudogene. This CDR3 spans 16 amino acids. The CDR3 loop is CACRGASIGGANVLTF. The CDR3 DNA follows: TGTGCCTGCCGGGGTGCTAGTATAGGTGGGGCCAACGTCCTGACTTTC.

V gene TRBV4-2 combines with J gene TRBJ2-3; D possibly corresponds to TRBD2 (5 bases). The CDR3 runs 14 residues. The germline V and J ends were trimmed by 10 bases and 2 bases, with 16 bases remaining between them. Germline-derived CDR1 and CDR2 are LGHNA and YNFKEQ. For the CDR3, the DNA is TGTGCCACCCGAAAGGAGGCCGACACAGATACGCAGTATTTT. It specifies CATRKEADTDTQYF.

This sequence joins TRBV7-2 and TRBJ2-1, with 8 bases fitting TRBD2. CDR1 is SGHTA, CDR2 FQGNSA, per germline. The CDR3 sequence is 17 residues long. Trimming removed 1 base from V and 11 bases from J; junction bases left unmatched: 16. The CDR3 loop reads CASSLVVRSGGPPKQFF. In DNA, the CDR3 is TGTGCCAGCAGCTTAGTGGTACGGAGCGGGGGCCCCCCTAAGCAGTTCTTC.

Turning to this clone: Other DNA sequences in this specimen translate into the identical CDR3. The J gene is TRBJ2-7, the V gene TRBV3-1 (or the pseudogene TRBV3-2); unclear D gene. From germline, CDR1 is LGHDT and CDR2 YNNKEL (reference sequence). The CDR3 is 12 residues long. V was pared by 1 base and J by 4 bases, with 5 bases between. CDR3 nucleotide sequence: TGTGCCAGCAGCCAAGTTCGTTACGAGCAGTACTTC. Encoded protein: CASSQVRYEQYF.

The chain employs TRBV5-5 and TRBJ1-6; D unresolved. CDR3 length: 17 amino acids. Germline V gives CDR1 SGHKS, CDR2 YYEKEE (reference sequence). Deletions cut 4 bases from V and 0 bases from J, with 14 bases between. Here the CDR3 DNA reads TGTGCCAGCAGCATAAAGACGCGGAGCTCCTATAATTCACCCCTCCACTTT. It yields the protein CASSIKTRSSYNSPLHF.

The V and J genes are TRBV11-2 and TRBJ1-2; D may be TRBD1 (5 bases). Germline V gene data show CDR1 as SGHAT and CDR2 as FQNNGV. This CDR3 has 18 residues. The germline V and J ends were trimmed by 2 bases and 2 bases, with 21 bases remaining between them. The CDR3 bases are TGTGCCAGCAGCTTATTGCGGGGGAGCGTAGACCGAAACTATGGCTACACCTTC. It is translated as CASSLLRGSVDRNYGYTF.

This chain joins TRBV7-8 and TRBJ2-7, with 12 bases lining up with TRBD2. CDR3 length: 17 amino acids. Germline trimming cut 1 base from V and 2 bases from J; bases unmatched to any gene: 6. From germline, CDR1 is SGHVS and CDR2 FQNEAQ. CDR3 sequence: CASSLEGLAGSPYEQYF. The CDR3 DNA is TGTGCCAGCAGCTTAGAGGGACTAGCGGGTTCCCCCTACGAGCAGTACTTC.

V gene TRBV7-9 combines with J gene TRBJ1-1, with 9 bases lining up with TRBD1. The CDR3 has 15 residues. The germline gives CDR1 SEHNR, CDR2 FQNEAQ (reference sequence). Unmatched junction bases numbered 7, after V lost 3 bases and J lost 5 bases. CDR3 nucleotides: TGTGCCAGCAGCTTTACGACAGGGGGTGAAACTGAAGCTTTCTTT. This encodes CASSFTTGGETEAFF.

The chain uses TRBV6-5 and TRBJ1-2; no reliable D call. V lost 0 bases, J lost 4 bases, and 9 bases lay in between. The CDR3 has 14 residues. Germline CDR1 reads MNHEY; CDR2 reads SVGAGI. The CDR3 region has the DNA TGTGCCAGCAGTTACTCGGGAGACTTCTATGGCTACACCTTC. Residues: CASSYSGDFYGYTF.

This sequence joins TRBV9 and TRBJ2-3; TRBD2 aligns across 10 bases. Germline trimming cut 0 bases from V and 7 bases from J; bases unmatched to any gene: 5. In germline, CDR1 is SGDLS, CDR2 YYNGEE. This CDR3 contains 15 residues. The CDR3 loop reads CASSVEAGGPYTQYF. Written as DNA, the CDR3 is TGTGCCAGCAGCGTAGAAGCGGGGGGGCCATATACGCAGTATTTT. Filled out from reference TRBV9 and TRBJ2-3, the complete variable domain reads DSGVTQTPKHLITATGQRVTLRCSPRSGDLSVYWYQQSLDQGLQFLIQYYNGEERAKGNILERFSAQQFPDLHSELNLSSLELGDSALYFCASSVEAGGPYTQYFGPGTRLTVL.

The V call is TRBV18, the J call TRBJ2-7; D might be TRBD2 (7 bases). The CDR3 is 16 residues long. Per germline, CDR1 KGHSH and CDR2 LQKENI. With 0 bases removed from V and 2 bases from J, the gap between germline ends came to 14 bases. The CDR3 region is CASSPPSGGAAYEQYF. CDR3 DNA sequence: TGTGCCAGCTCACCACCGTCTGGGGGGGCAGCCTACGAGCAGTACTTC.